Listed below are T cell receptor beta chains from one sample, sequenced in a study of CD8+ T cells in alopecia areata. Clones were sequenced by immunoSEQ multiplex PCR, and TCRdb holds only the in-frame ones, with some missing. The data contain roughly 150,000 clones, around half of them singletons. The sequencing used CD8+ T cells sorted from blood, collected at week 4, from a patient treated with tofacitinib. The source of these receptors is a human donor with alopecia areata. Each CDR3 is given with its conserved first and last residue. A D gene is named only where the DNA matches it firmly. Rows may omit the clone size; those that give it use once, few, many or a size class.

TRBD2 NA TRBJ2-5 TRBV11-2 CASSPLRGGPGAQYF TGTGCCAGCAGCCCCTTGCGGGGGGGACCAGGGGCCCAGTACTTC
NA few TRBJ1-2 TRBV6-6 CASSYGDSYGYTF TGTGCCAGCAGTTATGGGGATTCCTATGGCTACACCTTC
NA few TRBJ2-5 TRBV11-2 CASSFSGEETQYF TGTGCCAGCAGCTTCTCAGGGGAGGAGACCCAGTACTTC
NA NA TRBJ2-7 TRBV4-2 CASSQDFGGEQYF TGTGCCAGCAGCCAAGATTTCGGAGGCGAGCAGTACTTC
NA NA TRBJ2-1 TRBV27 CASRLFRGQDNEQFF TGTGCCAGCAGATTATTCCGGGGGCAGGACAATGAGCAGTTCTTC
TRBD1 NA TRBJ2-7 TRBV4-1 CASSQGTGRQYF TGCGCCAGCAGCCAAGGGACAGGACGGCAGTACTTC
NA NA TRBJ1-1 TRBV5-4 CASSLGGVNTEAFF TGTGCCAGCAGCTTGGGGGGGGTGAACACTGAAGCTTTCTTT
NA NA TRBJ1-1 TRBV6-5 CASSYITDRGNTEAFF TGTGCCAGCAGTTACATTACGGACCGGGGGAACACTGAAGCTTTCTTT
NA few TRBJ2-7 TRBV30 CAWSDLDGNYEQYF TGTGCCTGGAGTGACCTGGACGGAAACTACGAGCAGTACTTC
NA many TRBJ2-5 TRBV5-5 CASSLRVWGAGETQYF TGTGCCAGCAGCTTGCGGGTGTGGGGTGCGGGAGAGACCCAGTACTTC
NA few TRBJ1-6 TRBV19 CASSTREFNSPLHF TGTGCCAGTAGCACTCGGGAGTTTAATTCACCCCTCCACTTT
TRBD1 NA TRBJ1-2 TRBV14 CASSARDRTNYGYTF TGTGCCAGCAGCGCCCGGGACAGAACTAACTATGGCTACACCTTC
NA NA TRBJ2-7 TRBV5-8 CASSLAGALYEQYF TGTGCCAGCAGCTTGGCAGGGGCCCTCTACGAGCAGTACTTC
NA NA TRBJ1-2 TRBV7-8 CASSLGPSMDGYTF TGTGCCAGCAGCTTAGGACCTTCCATGGATGGCTACACCTTC
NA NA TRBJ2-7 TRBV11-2 CASSNGAFFEQYF TGTGCCAGCAGCAACGGGGCCTTCTTCGAGCAGTACTTC
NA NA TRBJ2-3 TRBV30 CAWSGAQVLFTDTQYF TGTGCCTGGAGTGGGGCACAGGTCCTTTTCACAGATACGCAGTATTTT
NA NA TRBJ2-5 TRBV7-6 CASSLASAGVETQYF TGTGCCAGCAGCTTAGCGAGTGCAGGGGTAGAGACCCAGTACTTC
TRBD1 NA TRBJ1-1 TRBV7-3 CASSLSHRGYTEAFF TGTGCCAGCAGCTTATCGCACAGGGGTTACACTGAAGCTTTCTTT
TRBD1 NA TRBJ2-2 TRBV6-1 CASRGTGMGWELFF TGTGCCAGCAGAGGGACAGGGATGGGATGGGAGCTGTTTTTT
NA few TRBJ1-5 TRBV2 CASSAPDNQPQHF TGTGCCAGCAGTGCCCCAGACAATCAGCCCCAGCATTTT
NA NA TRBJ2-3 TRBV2 CASFDAGADTQYF TGTGCCAGTTTTGATGCGGGCGCAGATACGCAGTATTTT
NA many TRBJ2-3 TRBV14 CASSPRDRGWTDTQYF TGTGCCAGCAGCCCCCGGGACCGCGGGTGGACTGATACGCAGTATTTT
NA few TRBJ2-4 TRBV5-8 CASSLADREVNIQYF TGTGCCAGCAGCTTGGCCGACAGGGAGGTCAACATTCAGTACTTC
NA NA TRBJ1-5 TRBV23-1 CASSQVAARNQPQHF TGCGCCAGCAGTCAAGTGGCAGCACGAAATCAGCCCCAGCATTTT